The present T cell receptor (beta chain) was sequenced within a study of blood T cell repertoires in COVID-19. Study details: Italy, Spain and the United States were the sources of the convalescent and acute COVID-19 samples.

The age range of participants was 18 to 89 years, with residence in under 30 US areas. Cohort placement rested on clinical history that participants reported themselves. CDR3 length equals 14 residues. J lost 6 bases, V lost 4 bases, and 8 bases had no gene match. In germline, CDR1 is SGHDT, CDR2 YYEEEE. How the authors handled the data: Counts of nucleated cells, estimated from reference gene primer amplification, were obtained. Some clones are missing from TCRdb's copy, which holds only in-frame ones; the method was immunoSEQ multiplex PCR. The V and J calls and clone size are taken from that table; D and trimming were inferred from the DNA. The sample contains about 220,000 clones, nearly 90% of which appear only once.

This receptor was identified in a man aged 30-40 years who had been exposed to COVID-19. Sequencing used PBMCs or T cells enriched from blood (not recorded which). This chain uses TRBV5-6 with TRBJ2-3; 7 bases match TRBD2. The DNA for the CDR3 is TGTGCCAGCAGCCCGACTAGCCGGGGGGATACGCAGTATTTT. This sequence encodes CASSPTSRGDTQYF.